The next 26 T cell receptor beta chains were all read from a single sample in a study of radiotherapy plus CTLA-4 blockade in lung cancer. Sequencing was performed with immunoSEQ multiplex PCR; in TCRdb, only in-frame clones are kept and a portion is missing. Of 20,000 to 30,000 clones listed, roughly 70% were seen once; the top ten hold roughly 3.3%. The starting material was peripheral blood, obtained from a patient treated with radiotherapy plus ipilimumab. These TCRs come from a human donor with non-small cell lung cancer whose response to radiotherapy plus ipilimumab could not be evaluated.

J is TRBJ1-5 and V is TRBV5-8; D perhaps matches TRBD1 (6 bases). Germline CDR1 is SGHTS and CDR2 is YDEGEE. This CDR3 is 14 amino acids long. The V end was cut by 6 bases, the J end by 4 bases, with 14 bases between. The CDR3 sequence is CASNPPDRNQPQHF. Here the CDR3 DNA reads TGTGCCAGCAACCCCCCCGACAGGAATCAGCCCCAGCATTTT.

This chain uses TRBV7-8 with TRBJ2-5; the D gene is possibly TRBD1 (6 bases). The CDR3 runs 15 residues. Looked up from germline, CDR1 is SGHVS and CDR2 is FQNEAQ. Trimming removed 1 base at V and 5 bases at J, with 14 bases between. The CDR3 sequence is CASSLVFVRGETQYF. CDR3 DNA: TGTGCCAGCAGCTTAGTCTTCGTCAGGGGTGAGACCCAGTACTTC.

The V call is TRBV5-1, the J call TRBJ2-1; 8 bases line up with TRBD2. Trimming removed 3 bases from V and 7 bases from J; junction bases left unmatched: 6. This CDR3 has 14 amino acids. In germline, CDR1 is SGHRS, CDR2 YFSETQ. In nucleotides, the CDR3 is TGCGCCAGCAGCTCGGGACTAGAATCGAATGAGCAGTTCTTC. Translated, it gives CASSSGLESNEQFF.

This clone was picked up a small number of times. The rearrangement joins TRBV2 to TRBJ2-1, with D possibly matching TRBD1 (6 bases). In germline, CDR1 is SNHLY, CDR2 FYNNEI. CDR3 length: 14 amino acids. V gave up 5 bases and J gave up 6 bases, with 14 bases separating them. In DNA form, the CDR3 reads TGTGCCAGCAGTTACAGGGTCGACGGCAATGAGCAGTTCTTC. Amino acid sequence: CASSYRVDGNEQFF.

This chain's CDR3 is CAMENRDEQYF. The DNA for the CDR3 is TGTGCCATGGAAAACAGAGACGAGCAGTACTTC. The V gene is TRBV7-9, the J gene TRBJ2-7; D remains unclear. The V gene's germline CDR1 is SEHNR and CDR2 FQNEAQ (reference sequence). This CDR3 spans 11 amino acids. Deletions cut 10 bases from V and 5 bases from J, with 12 bases between.

This clone was seen a handful of times. The chain carries TRBV29-1 and TRBJ2-1; TRBD2 matches 10 bases. There are 14 residues in the CDR3. Germline V lookup: CDR1 SQVTM, CDR2 ANQGSEA. The V gene end was trimmed by 4 bases and the J gene end by 4 bases; junction bases not matched to a gene: 4. The CDR3 region is CSVVLAGVYNEQFF. CDR3 DNA: TGCAGCGTTGTTCTAGCGGGAGTATACAATGAGCAGTTCTTC.

A remark on this clone: The same CDR3 can be traced to other DNA sequences in this sample. The chain employs TRBV9 and TRBJ2-3, with D tentatively TRBD1 (8 bases). CDR3 length: 15 amino acids. The V gene lost 2 bases and the J gene lost 3 bases, with 13 bases spanning the gap. The germline CDR1 and CDR2 sequences are SGDLS and YYNGEE. The DNA for the CDR3 is TGTGCCAGCAGCGTCGGACAGGGAGGGACAGATACGCAGTATTTT. It specifies CASSVGQGGTDTQYF.

The chain links TRBV7-2 to TRBJ2-1; D call uncertain. Germline CDR1 reads SGHTA; CDR2 reads FQGNSA. V shed 1 base and J shed 2 bases, with 9 bases lying between them. The CDR3 is made up of 15 amino acids. The CDR3 spells CASSLDSNAYNEQFF. CDR3 nucleotide sequence: TGTGCCAGCAGCTTAGACTCCAACGCCTACAATGAGCAGTTCTTC.

The rearrangement links TRBV19 to TRBJ2-5; maybe TRBD2 (5 bases). Germline V gene lookup returns CDR1 LNHDA and CDR2 SQIVND (reference sequence). The CDR3 loop spans 15 amino acids. V was shortened by 4 bases and J by 6 bases, with 18 bases between the two germline ends. CDR3 nucleotides: TGTGCCAGTAGTACACTAGTTTTGGGCCATAAGACCCAGTACTTC. Amino acid sequence: CASSTLVLGHKTQYF.

This clone was seen more than once but under ten times. V is TRBV30 and J is TRBJ2-1, with D perhaps TRBD2 (6 bases). The germline V gene encodes CDR1 GTSNPN and CDR2 SVGIG (reference sequence). Trimming removed 5 bases at V and 1 base at J, with 18 bases between. This CDR3 contains 16 residues. The DNA for the CDR3 is TGTGCCTGGGGGTCGAAGGGCGGGAAGTCCTACAATGAGCAGTTCTTC. This codes for CAWGSKGGKSYNEQFF.

V and J are TRBV15 and TRBJ2-7; a possible D gene is TRBD2 (6 bases). The CDR3 loop spans 15 amino acids. The V gene's germline CDR1 is LNHNV and CDR2 YYDKDF (reference sequence). Trimming stripped 0 bases from V and 1 base from J, with 10 bases between. The CDR3, as DNA: TGTGCCACCAGCAGAGAAGCGGGCCTGTCCTACGAGCAGTACTTC. Its translation is CATSREAGLSYEQYF.

The genes are TRBV29-1 and TRBJ1-1, with a tentative D call TRBD1 (5 bases). Germline V gene data show CDR1 as SQVTM and CDR2 as ANQGSEA. Deletions cut 6 bases from V and 0 bases from J, with 20 bases between. The CDR3 sequence is 16 residues long. CDR3 bases: TGCAGCGTCCTGAAGCCTACAGGCCTCATGAACACTGAAGCTTTCTTT. It encodes CSVLKPTGLMNTEAFF.

CDR3 DNA sequence: TGCGCCAGCAGCCACAAAGCTGGGACAGCCAACACCGGGGAGCTGTTTTTT. Residues: CASSHKAGTANTGELFF. The rearrangement links TRBV4-3 to TRBJ2-2; 7 bases fit TRBD1. Germline V gives CDR1 LGHNA, CDR2 YSLEER. With V trimmed by 3 bases and J by 2 bases, 9 bases remained unmatched. CDR3 length: 17 residues.

The genes are TRBV29-1 and TRBJ2-3; TRBD2 matches 8 bases. The J segment lost 0 bases and the V segment lost 2 bases, leaving 10 bases of the junction unmatched. CDR3 size: 17 residues. Germline V gene sequence: CDR1 SQVTM, CDR2 ANQGSEA. The CDR3 here is CSVELTSGLPSTDTQYF. DNA for the CDR3: TGCAGCGTTGAACTCACTAGCGGCCTTCCTAGCACAGATACGCAGTATTTT.

The chain combines TRBV28 with TRBJ1-5; possibly TRBD1 for D (5 bases). V shed 4 bases and J shed 7 bases, with 20 bases lying between them. The CDR3 is 16 residues long. Germline V lookup: CDR1 MDHEN, CDR2 SYDVKM. CDR3 residues: CASSSPSRAWGQPQHF. CDR3 DNA sequence: TGTGCCAGCAGTTCCCCCAGCAGGGCCTGGGGCCAGCCCCAGCATTTT.

In its sample, this clone was seen a few times. The genes are TRBV6-6 and TRBJ2-1; 8 bases line up with TRBD2. The CDR3 has 13 residues. The germline CDR1 and CDR2 sequences are MNHNY and SVGAGI (reference sequence). Trimming removed 4 bases from V and 5 bases from J; junction bases left unmatched: 1. The CDR3 sequence is CASSLLADNEQFF. CDR3 nucleotide sequence: TGTGCCAGCAGTTTACTAGCGGACAATGAGCAGTTCTTC.

This clone was seen only a few times. The chain employs TRBV9 and TRBJ2-2, with 11 bases fitting TRBD2. V was clipped by 0 bases and J by 3 bases; unmatched bases: 4. From germline, CDR1 is SGDLS and CDR2 YYNGEE. The CDR3 spans 17 residues. The CDR3 region has the DNA TGTGCCAGCAGCGTAGGGCTAGCGGGAGGAGACACCGGGGAGCTGTTTTTT. As protein: CASSVGLAGGDTGELFF.

The V gene is TRBV10-1, the J gene TRBJ2-5; D not certain. V lost 5 bases to trimming and J lost 5 bases, with 12 bases between them. CDR1 is WNHNN, CDR2 SYGVQD, per germline (reference sequence). The CDR3 is 13 amino acids. DNA of the CDR3: TGCGCCAGCAGTTTGACAATCGAGGAGACCCAGTACTTC. Translating it yields CASSLTIEETQYF.

Only a few counts were recorded for this clone. This rearrangement joins TRBV5-1 to TRBJ1-1; TRBD1 matches 7 bases. The CDR3 is made up of 16 amino acids. V shed 0 bases, J shed 4 bases, and the junction held 9 bases outside the gene matches. Looked up from germline, CDR1 is SGHRS and CDR2 is YFSETQ. DNA for the CDR3: TGCGCCAGCAGCTTGGTATCAGGGGCAGGGGGCACTGAAGCTTTCTTT. Residues: CASSLVSGAGGTEAFF.

The genes are TRBV4-1 and TRBJ2-2; 9 nucleotides align to TRBD1. Germline values: CDR1 MGHRA, CDR2 YSYEKL. The CDR3 runs 14 residues. Trimming at V came to 4 bases and at J to 6 bases, leaving 3 bases not matched to a gene. The CDR3 coding sequence is TGCGCCAGCAGCCGGGACAGGGCGCCCGGGGAGCTGTTTTTT. It encodes CASSRDRAPGELFF.

This clone was picked up a small number of times. The chain links TRBV19 to TRBJ2-6; D remains ambiguous. CDR3 size: 19 residues. CDR1 is LNHDA and CDR2 is SQIVND in the germline V gene (reference sequence). Trimming pared 0 bases from V and 0 bases from J, leaving 15 bases between. CDR3 protein: CASSIDLVSSSSGANVLTF. In DNA, the CDR3 is TGTGCCAGTAGTATAGATCTCGTTAGCTCGAGCTCTGGGGCCAACGTCCTGACTTTC.

The chain couples TRBV5-1 to TRBJ1-6; the D gene is possibly TRBD1 (5 bases). This CDR3 contains 14 residues. V dropped 0 bases and J dropped 10 bases, with 11 bases sitting between them. The V gene's germline CDR1 is SGHRS and CDR2 YFSETQ. The CDR3 is CASSLATGDSPLHF. In nucleotides, the CDR3 is TGCGCCAGCAGCTTGGCAACAGGCGACTCACCCCTCCACTTT.

V and J are TRBV9 and TRBJ2-3; the D gene is possibly TRBD2 (6 bases). Germline lookup yields CDR1 SGDLS and CDR2 YYNGEE. The CDR3 loop spans 17 amino acids. The V end was cut by 0 bases, the J end by 3 bases, with 17 bases between. CDR3 amino acids: CASSVGLLEGSTDTQYF. As DNA, the CDR3 is TGTGCCAGCAGCGTAGGACTCTTGGAGGGGTCGACAGATACGCAGTATTTT.

The CDR3 is CASSFWGGITGNTIYF. In DNA, the CDR3 is TGTGCCAGCAGCTTTTGGGGCGGGATAACTGGAAACACCATATATTTT. The chain carries TRBV5-6 and TRBJ1-3, with D perhaps matching TRBD1 (5 bases). The V end lost 2 bases, the J end lost 2 bases, and 14 bases lay between the germline ends. Germline CDR1 and CDR2: SGHDT and YYEEEE. CDR3 length: 16 amino acids.

The sample holds a few counts of this clone. The chain combines TRBV4-1 with TRBJ1-5; a weak D match, TRBD1 (6 bases). The CDR3 extends over 20 amino acids. The germline CDR1 and CDR2 sequences are MGHRA and YSYEKL. V lost 1 base and J lost 2, with 24 bases in between. CDR3 residues: CASSQGWRTGRLRGNQPQHF. CDR3 sequence (DNA): TGCGCCAGCAGCCAAGGGTGGAGAACAGGGCGACTACGAGGCAATCAGCCCCAGCATTTT.

V usage is TRBV7-9 and J usage is TRBJ2-4, with 7 bases identical to TRBD1. Per the germline V gene, CDR1 is SEHNR and CDR2 is FQNEAQ (reference sequence). Losses at the gene ends were 5 bases for V and 3 bases for J; bases not matched to a gene: 10. This CDR3 has 16 amino acids. CDR3 residues: CASSTTRTGVKNIQYF. The DNA of the CDR3 is TGTGCCAGCAGCACTACGAGGACAGGAGTCAAAAACATTCAGTACTTC.